Listed below are T cell receptor beta chains from one sample, sequenced in a study of blood T cell repertoires in COVID-19. TCRdb's copy holds only in-frame clones and misses some; the assay was immunoSEQ multiplex PCR. This sample has approximately 330,000 clones, with nearly 90% found just once. The sequencing sample was made of PBMCs or T cells enriched from blood (not recorded which). All receptors derive from a woman aged 25-40 years who had recovered from COVID-19. Both conserved end residues are part of each CDR3. The D gene is left open where the match is weak. Rows give clone size only sometimes, using once, few, many, or a class for an expanded clone.

CDR3 DNA: TGTGCCAGTAGTCCTGGAGGAGTTCCGAACGAAGCTTTCTTT; CDR3 protein: CASSPGGVPNEAFF; J gene: TRBJ1-1; V gene: TRBV19; D gene: -; clone size: -
CDR3 DNA: TGTGCCAGCAGCTTGGCCGGGGCAGGGGCCGGCTACACCTTC; CDR3 protein: CASSLAGAGAGYTF; J gene: TRBJ1-2; V gene: TRBV5-6; D gene: -; clone size: -
CDR3 DNA: TGCGCCAGCAGCTCCCGGGGGACAGGCTATGGCTACACCTTC; CDR3 protein: CASSSRGTGYGYTF; J gene: TRBJ1-2; V gene: TRBV5-1; D gene: TRBD1; clone size: -
CDR3 DNA: TGTGCCAGCAGTGACTTCACAGGGGGTGAAGCTTTCTTT; CDR3 protein: CASSDFTGGEAFF; J gene: TRBJ1-1; V gene: TRBV6-4; D gene: TRBD1; clone size: -
CDR3 DNA: TGTGCCATCAGTGAGGCAACAGCCAGTGGGAGTCAGCCCCAGCATTTT; CDR3 protein: CAISEATASGSQPQHF; J gene: TRBJ1-5; V gene: TRBV10-3; D gene: -; clone size: -
CDR3 DNA: TGTGCCAGCGGGCCCCGGGAGTTGAGGACCGGGGAGCTGTTTTTT; CDR3 protein: CASGPRELRTGELFF; J gene: TRBJ2-2; V gene: TRBV7-6; D gene: -; clone size: -
CDR3 DNA: TGTGCCAGCAGTTTTCCCCCGTCCCTCTCCTACGAGCAGTACTTC; CDR3 protein: CASSFPPSLSYEQYF; J gene: TRBJ2-7; V gene: TRBV28; D gene: -; clone size: -
CDR3 DNA: TGTGCCAGCAGTCCGGGTTTGGGGTCAGGGAACTATAATTCACCCCTCCACTTT; CDR3 protein: CASSPGLGSGNYNSPLHF; J gene: TRBJ1-6; V gene: TRBV27; D gene: -; clone size: once
CDR3 DNA: TGTGCCAGCAGCCGGGGGACGGCAGCGAATCCGAACACCGGGGAGCTGTTTTTT; CDR3 protein: CASSRGTAANPNTGELFF; J gene: TRBJ2-2; V gene: TRBV5-4; D gene: -; clone size: -
CDR3 DNA: TGTGCCAGTAAGACAGACCTAACAACCACTGGAAACACCATATATTTT; CDR3 protein: CASKTDLTTTGNTIYF; J gene: TRBJ1-3; V gene: TRBV19; D gene: -; clone size: -
CDR3 DNA: TGTGCCAGCAGCGTAGTTCCTGTGGCGGGAGGGCTCTACAATGAGCAGTTCTTC; CDR3 protein: CASSVVPVAGGLYNEQFF; J gene: TRBJ2-1; V gene: TRBV9; D gene: TRBD2; clone size: -
CDR3 DNA: TGTGCCAGCTCACCACAAGTCAGGGCGAACACCGGGGAGCTGTTTTTT; CDR3 protein: CASSPQVRANTGELFF; J gene: TRBJ2-2; V gene: TRBV18; D gene: -; clone size: -
CDR3 DNA: TGTGCCAGCACTCCCCGTAGCTCCTACGAGCAGTACTTC; CDR3 protein: CASTPRSSYEQYF; J gene: TRBJ2-7; V gene: TRBV6-6; D gene: -; clone size: -
CDR3 DNA: TGTGCCAGCATGAGCGGGAGGGCTCCCGGGGAGCTGTTTTTT; CDR3 protein: CASMSGRAPGELFF; J gene: TRBJ2-2; V gene: TRBV11-2; D gene: TRBD2; clone size: -
CDR3 DNA: TGCGCCAGCAGCCAAGTTCTCGATACGCAGTATTTT; CDR3 protein: CASSQVLDTQYF; J gene: TRBJ2-3; V gene: TRBV4-1; D gene: -; clone size: -
CDR3 DNA: TGTGCTAGTGGTTCGAAACTAGCGCCCAATGAGCAGTTCTTC; CDR3 protein: CASGSKLAPNEQFF; J gene: TRBJ2-1; V gene: TRBV12-5; D gene: TRBD2; clone size: -
CDR3 DNA: TGTGCCAGCAGTTTACAGTTCAATCAGCCCCAGCATTTT; CDR3 protein: CASSLQFNQPQHF; J gene: TRBJ1-5; V gene: TRBV28; D gene: -; clone size: -
CDR3 DNA: TGTGCCACCAGTTCGACAGGGCGATATGACTCTGGGGCCAACGTCCTGACTTTC; CDR3 protein: CATSSTGRYDSGANVLTF; J gene: TRBJ2-6; V gene: TRBV24-1; D gene: TRBD1; clone size: -
CDR3 DNA: TGTGCCAGTAGTAGAGGGATCCTGACGAGAACAGCAGATACGCAGTATTTT; CDR3 protein: CASSRGILTRTADTQYF; J gene: TRBJ2-3; V gene: TRBV19; D gene: -; clone size: -
CDR3 DNA: TGTGCCAGCAGCCAGGAGGTACGGGTTGAATCATTGGAGACCCAGTACTTC; CDR3 protein: CASSQEVRVESLETQYF; J gene: TRBJ2-5; V gene: TRBV5-8; D gene: -; clone size: -
CDR3 DNA: TGTGCCAGCAGTGAATACGGCCCAGGGGGTGAAAAACTGTTTTTT; CDR3 protein: CASSEYGPGGEKLFF; J gene: TRBJ1-4; V gene: TRBV6-1; D gene: TRBD1; clone size: -
CDR3 DNA: TGTGCCAGCAGTTCCAGGATAGAGACCCAGTACTTC; CDR3 protein: CASSSRIETQYF; J gene: TRBJ2-5; V gene: TRBV6-2/TRBV6-3; D gene: -; clone size: -
CDR3 DNA: TGTGCCACGGCAGTGGAGGAGGACACTGAAGCTTTCTTT; CDR3 protein: CATAVEEDTEAFF; J gene: TRBJ1-1; V gene: TRBV18; D gene: -; clone size: few
CDR3 DNA: TGTGCCAGCAGTTTACAGGGGGGCGGCACCGGGGAGCTGTTTTTT; CDR3 protein: CASSLQGGGTGELFF; J gene: TRBJ2-2; V gene: TRBV6-5; D gene: TRBD1; clone size: -
CDR3 DNA: TGCGCCAGCAGCCGGTATGGTATATCGACAGCTACTAATGAAAAACTGTTTTTT; CDR3 protein: CASSRYGISTATNEKLFF; J gene: TRBJ1-4; V gene: TRBV4-1; D gene: -; clone size: -
CDR3 DNA: TGTGCCAGCAGCTTGGGAACTCCCTACGAGCAGTACTTC; CDR3 protein: CASSLGTPYEQYF; J gene: TRBJ2-7; V gene: TRBV5-6; D gene: -; clone size: -
CDR3 DNA: TGTGCCAGTAGTATGGACAGGGCTGGAAACACCATATATTTT; CDR3 protein: CASSMDRAGNTIYF; J gene: TRBJ1-3; V gene: TRBV19; D gene: TRBD1; clone size: -
CDR3 DNA: TGCGCCAGCAGCCACTCCGGACTAGCATACTCCTACAATGAGCAGTTCTTC; CDR3 protein: CASSHSGLAYSYNEQFF; J gene: TRBJ2-1; V gene: TRBV5-1; D gene: TRBD2; clone size: -
CDR3 DNA: TGTGCCAGCAGCCAAGCCACTAGCGGGAGTCTCCGCAATGAGCAGTTCTTC; CDR3 protein: CASSQATSGSLRNEQFF; J gene: TRBJ2-1; V gene: TRBV3-1/TRBV3-2; D gene: TRBD2; clone size: -
CDR3 DNA: TGTGCCGGCCCCGGGACAGGGTGGTCTACCCTCCACTTT; CDR3 protein: CAGPGTGWSTLHF; J gene: TRBJ1-6; V gene: TRBV7-2; D gene: TRBD1; clone size: -
CDR3 DNA: TGTGCCAGCAGCTTACAAGCGGGTGTTTACAATGAGCAGTTCTTC; CDR3 protein: CASSLQAGVYNEQFF; J gene: TRBJ2-1; V gene: TRBV7-9; D gene: -; clone size: -
CDR3 DNA: TGTGCCAGCAGCTTTCCGCATTTAAAGAGCGATGGCTACACCTTC; CDR3 protein: CASSFPHLKSDGYTF; J gene: TRBJ1-2; V gene: TRBV5-6; D gene: -; clone size: -
CDR3 DNA: TGCGCCAGCAGCCAGACTAGCGGGTCCAAAAACATTCAGTACTTC; CDR3 protein: CASSQTSGSKNIQYF; J gene: TRBJ2-4; V gene: TRBV4-3; D gene: TRBD2; clone size: -
CDR3 DNA: TGTGCCAGCATAACCGGGACAGGGTCCTCAAGGTCCCACGAGCAGTACTTC; CDR3 protein: CASITGTGSSRSHEQYF; J gene: TRBJ2-7; V gene: TRBV28; D gene: TRBD1; clone size: -
CDR3 DNA: TGTGCCAGCAGCTTAGGGATACTAGCGGGAGCGTCAGATACGCAGTATTTT; CDR3 protein: CASSLGILAGASDTQYF; J gene: TRBJ2-3; V gene: TRBV7-3; D gene: TRBD2; clone size: -
CDR3 DNA: TGTGCCATCAGTGACTACCCGGGGGGTGAGCAGTTCTTC; CDR3 protein: CAISDYPGGEQFF; J gene: TRBJ2-1; V gene: TRBV10-3; D gene: TRBD2; clone size: -
CDR3 DNA: TGTGCCATCAGTGATGGAGTTGGCAGGGCGAGCAATCAGCCCCAGCATTTT; CDR3 protein: CAISDGVGRASNQPQHF; J gene: TRBJ1-5; V gene: TRBV10-3; D gene: -; clone size: -
CDR3 DNA: TGTGCCAGCAGCCCTAGGACTAGCGGTATCTACAATGAGCAGTTCTTC; CDR3 protein: CASSPRTSGIYNEQFF; J gene: TRBJ2-1; V gene: TRBV5-8; D gene: TRBD2; clone size: -
CDR3 DNA: TGTGCCAGCAGCGATACTTATAGCAATCAGCCCCAGCATTTT; CDR3 protein: CASSDTYSNQPQHF; J gene: TRBJ1-5; V gene: TRBV3-1/TRBV3-2; D gene: -; clone size: -
CDR3 DNA: TGTGCCAGCAGTTTGACTAGCGGGATGAGCACAGATACGCAGTATTTT; CDR3 protein: CASSLTSGMSTDTQYF; J gene: TRBJ2-3; V gene: TRBV7-2; D gene: TRBD2; clone size: -
CDR3 DNA: TGTGCCAGCAGTTTCGGGTGGGGACAGGGTGGTTTAGATCCTGGCCATGGCTACACCTTC; CDR3 protein: CASSFGWGQGGLDPGHGYTF; J gene: TRBJ1-2; V gene: TRBV27; D gene: TRBD1; clone size: -
CDR3 DNA: TGTGCCAGCAGGGCAGGTCTCGAGCAGTACTTC; CDR3 protein: CASRAGLEQYF; J gene: TRBJ2-7; V gene: TRBV6-5; D gene: -; clone size: -
CDR3 DNA: TGCGCCAGCAGCCAAAACATCGGAGGCCATGGCTACACCTTC; CDR3 protein: CASSQNIGGHGYTF; J gene: TRBJ1-2; V gene: TRBV4-3; D gene: -; clone size: -
CDR3 DNA: TGTGCCAGCACCTCATCAATTCCCGATACGCAGTATTTT; CDR3 protein: CASTSSIPDTQYF; J gene: TRBJ2-3; V gene: TRBV4-2; D gene: -; clone size: -
CDR3 DNA: TGTGCCAGCAGCCGGGACAGGGGGCGTTCGGCTGGCTACACCTTC; CDR3 protein: CASSRDRGRSAGYTF; J gene: TRBJ1-2; V gene: TRBV5-5; D gene: TRBD1; clone size: once
CDR3 DNA: TGTGCCAGCAGTACAAGGGACAGCAATAATAGCAATCAGCCCCAGCATTTT; CDR3 protein: CASSTRDSNNSNQPQHF; J gene: TRBJ1-5; V gene: TRBV27; D gene: TRBD1; clone size: few
CDR3 DNA: TGTGCCAGACCGGGACACCGCTATGGCTACACCTTC; CDR3 protein: CARPGHRYGYTF; J gene: TRBJ1-2; V gene: TRBV19; D gene: -; clone size: -
CDR3 DNA: TGTGCCAGCATTTCAAACTCGATACGTGAAGCTTTCTTT; CDR3 protein: CASISNSIREAFF; J gene: TRBJ1-1; V gene: TRBV28; D gene: -; clone size: -
CDR3 DNA: TGTGCCAGCAGTTACCTCGGGAGTCCCGAGACCCAGTACTTC; CDR3 protein: CASSYLGSPETQYF; J gene: TRBJ2-5; V gene: TRBV27; D gene: -; clone size: -
CDR3 DNA: TGCGCCAGCAGTGATCTAGACCGTGAGCAGTTCTTC; CDR3 protein: CASSDLDREQFF; J gene: TRBJ2-1; V gene: TRBV10-2; D gene: -; clone size: -
CDR3 DNA: TGTGCCAGCAGTTCGCGGACTAGCGGGAGGTACGAGCAGTACTTC; CDR3 protein: CASSSRTSGRYEQYF; J gene: TRBJ2-7; V gene: TRBV27; D gene: TRBD2; clone size: -
CDR3 DNA: TGCGCCAGCAGCCAAGGTCTAAATACGCAGTATTTT; CDR3 protein: CASSQGLNTQYF; J gene: TRBJ2-3; V gene: TRBV4-1; D gene: -; clone size: -